This T cell receptor (beta chain) was obtained from a study of blood T cell repertoires in COVID-19. About the research overall: Collection of acute and convalescent COVID-19 samples took place in the United States, Italy and Spain. Sample material is recorded as cDNA or gDNA derived from T cells, B-cell-depleted T cells, or PBMCs.

V lost 4 bases, J lost 0 bases, and 28 bases lay in between. CDR3 length: 21 amino acids. Per germline, CDR1 MDHEN and CDR2 SYDVKM. Authors' methods: Reference gene primer amplification yielded estimated nucleated cell counts. This table comes from immunoSEQ multiplex PCR, and its TCRdb copy is limited to in-frame clones, with some not included. V and J calls and clone size are those listed in that table; D and trimming were worked out from the DNA. The sample has about 98,000 clones, over 70% seen once. This clone was counted ten times or more. Sequenced sample: peripheral blood. This TCR derives from a man aged 70 or older with acute or convalescent COVID-19. The V gene is TRBV28, the J gene TRBJ2-4; the D gene is possibly TRBD2 (5 bases). The CDR3: CASSSAVRGRAGPLAKNIQYF. The CDR3 DNA sequence: TGTGCCAGCAGTTCCGCGGTAAGAGGTCGCGCGGGCCCCTTAGCCAAAAACATTCAGTACTTC.